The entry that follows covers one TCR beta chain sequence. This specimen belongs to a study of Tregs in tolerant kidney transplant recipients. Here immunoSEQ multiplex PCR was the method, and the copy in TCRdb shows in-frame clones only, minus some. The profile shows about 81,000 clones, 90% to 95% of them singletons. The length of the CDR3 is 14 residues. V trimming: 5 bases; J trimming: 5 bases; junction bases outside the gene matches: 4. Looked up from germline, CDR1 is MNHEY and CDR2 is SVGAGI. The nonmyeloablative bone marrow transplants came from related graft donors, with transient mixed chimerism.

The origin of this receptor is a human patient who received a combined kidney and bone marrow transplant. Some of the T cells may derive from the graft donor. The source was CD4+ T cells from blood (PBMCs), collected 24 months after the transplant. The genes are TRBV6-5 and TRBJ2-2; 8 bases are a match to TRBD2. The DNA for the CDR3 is TGTGCCAGCAGTCCGGGACTAGGGACCGGGGAGCTGTTTTTT. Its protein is CASSPGLGTGELFF.